This T cell receptor (beta chain) was found in a study of neoadjuvant anti-PD-1 for oral cavity cancer. As to time point: after neoadjuvant nivolumab, at surgical resection. Sequencing was performed with immunoSEQ multiplex PCR; in TCRdb, only in-frame clones are kept and a portion is missing. Among over 65,000 clones, 86% were seen once, and the ten largest hold 2.5% to 3%. The sequencing here drew on PBMCs, taken after nivolumab (anti-PD-1) treatment. The clonotype comes from a person aged 35-79 years with oral cavity squamous cell carcinoma.

The CDR3 nucleotides are TGTGCCAGCAGTTTTAGGGTTGGACAGGTGCTCACTGAAGCTTTCTTT. It codes for CASSFRVGQVLTEAFF. This rearrangement joins TRBV28 to TRBJ1-1; TRBD1 agrees at 7 bases. This CDR3 is built from 16 residues. CDR1 MDHEN and CDR2 SYDVKM come from the germline V gene. Germline trimming cut 3 bases from V and 4 bases from J; bases unmatched to any gene: 11.